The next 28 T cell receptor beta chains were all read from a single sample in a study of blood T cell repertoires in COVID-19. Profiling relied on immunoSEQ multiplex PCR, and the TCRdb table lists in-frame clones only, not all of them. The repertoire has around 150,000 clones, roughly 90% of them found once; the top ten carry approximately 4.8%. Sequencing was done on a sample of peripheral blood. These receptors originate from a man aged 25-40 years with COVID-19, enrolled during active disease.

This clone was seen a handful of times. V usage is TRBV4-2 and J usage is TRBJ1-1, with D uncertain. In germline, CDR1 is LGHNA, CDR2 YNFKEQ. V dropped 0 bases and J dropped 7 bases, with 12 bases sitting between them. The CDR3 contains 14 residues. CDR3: CASSQEAGEGEAFF. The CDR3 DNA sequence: TGTGCCAGCAGCCAAGAAGCCGGGGAGGGTGAAGCTTTCTTT.

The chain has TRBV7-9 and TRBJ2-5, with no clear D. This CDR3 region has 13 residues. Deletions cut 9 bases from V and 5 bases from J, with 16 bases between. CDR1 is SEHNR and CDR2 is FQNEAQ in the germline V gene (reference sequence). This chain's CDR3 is CASSPARLETQYF. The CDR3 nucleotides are TGTGCCAGTTCCCCTGCCCGACTGGAGACCCAGTACTTC.

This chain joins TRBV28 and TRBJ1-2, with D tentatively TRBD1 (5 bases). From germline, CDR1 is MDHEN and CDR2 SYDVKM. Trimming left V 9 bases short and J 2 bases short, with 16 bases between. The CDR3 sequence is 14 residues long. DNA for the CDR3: TGTGCCAGTTCCGCAGGGTCTAACAACTATGGCTACACCTTC. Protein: CASSAGSNNYGYTF.

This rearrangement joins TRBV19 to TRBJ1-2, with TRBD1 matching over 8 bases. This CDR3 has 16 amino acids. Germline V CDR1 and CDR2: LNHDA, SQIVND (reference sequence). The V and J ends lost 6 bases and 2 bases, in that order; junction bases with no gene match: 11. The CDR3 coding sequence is TGTGCCAGTAGAGACCGACAGGGGACAGCCAACTATGGCTACACCTTC. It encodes CASRDRQGTANYGYTF.

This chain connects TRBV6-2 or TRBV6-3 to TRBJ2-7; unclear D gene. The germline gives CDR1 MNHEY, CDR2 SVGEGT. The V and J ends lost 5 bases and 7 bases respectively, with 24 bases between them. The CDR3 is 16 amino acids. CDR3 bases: TGTGCCAGCAGTCCCTCCACAGTCGTTCCTACTGGTGAGCAGTACTTC. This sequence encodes CASSPSTVVPTGEQYF.

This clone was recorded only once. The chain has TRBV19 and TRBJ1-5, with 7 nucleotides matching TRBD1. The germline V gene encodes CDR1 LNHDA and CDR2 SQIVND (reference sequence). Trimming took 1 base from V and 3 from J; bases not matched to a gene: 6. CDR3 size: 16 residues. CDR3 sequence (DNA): TGTGCCAGTAGTATAGCCCAGGACAGGTCCAATCAGCCCCAGCATTTT. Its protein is CASSIAQDRSNQPQHF.

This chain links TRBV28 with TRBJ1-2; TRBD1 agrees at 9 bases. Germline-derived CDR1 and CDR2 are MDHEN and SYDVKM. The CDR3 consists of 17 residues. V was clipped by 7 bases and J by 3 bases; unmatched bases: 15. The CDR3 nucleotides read TGTGCCAGCAATGGGGAGACAGGGGGTCCTTCCTACTATGGCTACACCTTC. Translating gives CASNGETGGPSYYGYTF.

CDR3: CATSVQRTGVQANTGELFF. The CDR3 coding sequence is TGTGCCACCAGTGTCCAAAGAACAGGGGTCCAGGCGAACACCGGGGAGCTGTTTTTT. The genes are TRBV24-1 and TRBJ2-2, with 7 bases aligning to TRBD1. Trimming took 5 bases from V and 0 from J; bases not matched to a gene: 14. Germline CDR1 reads KGHDR; CDR2 reads SFDVKD. The length of the CDR3 is 19 residues.

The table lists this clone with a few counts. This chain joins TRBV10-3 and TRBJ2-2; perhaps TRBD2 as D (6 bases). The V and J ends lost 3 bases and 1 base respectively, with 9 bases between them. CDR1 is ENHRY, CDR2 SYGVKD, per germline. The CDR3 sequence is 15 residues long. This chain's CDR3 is CAISETSLNTGELFF. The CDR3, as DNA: TGTGCCATCAGTGAAACTAGCCTGAACACCGGGGAGCTGTTTTTT.

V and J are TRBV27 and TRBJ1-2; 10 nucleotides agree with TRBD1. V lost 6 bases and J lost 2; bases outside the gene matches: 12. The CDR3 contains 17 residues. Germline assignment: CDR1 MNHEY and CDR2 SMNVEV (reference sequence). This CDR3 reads CASSPGTGASLNYGYTF. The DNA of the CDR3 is TGTGCCAGCAGCCCAGGGACAGGGGCCTCTTTAAACTATGGCTACACCTTC.

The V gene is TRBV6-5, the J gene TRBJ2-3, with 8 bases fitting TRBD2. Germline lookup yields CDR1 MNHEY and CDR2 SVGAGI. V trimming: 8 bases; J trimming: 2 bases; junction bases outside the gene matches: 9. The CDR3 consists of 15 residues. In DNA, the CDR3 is TGTGCCAGCCTCCCGGGAGGGGGAACCACAGATACGCAGTATTTT. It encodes CASLPGGGTTDTQYF.

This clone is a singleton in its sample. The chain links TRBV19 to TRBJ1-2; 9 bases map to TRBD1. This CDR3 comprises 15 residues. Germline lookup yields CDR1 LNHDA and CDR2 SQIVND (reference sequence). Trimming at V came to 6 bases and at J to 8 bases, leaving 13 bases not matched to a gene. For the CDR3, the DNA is TGTGCCAGTAGACCCGGTGGGACAGGGATCGGCGGCTACACCTTC. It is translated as CASRPGGTGIGGYTF.

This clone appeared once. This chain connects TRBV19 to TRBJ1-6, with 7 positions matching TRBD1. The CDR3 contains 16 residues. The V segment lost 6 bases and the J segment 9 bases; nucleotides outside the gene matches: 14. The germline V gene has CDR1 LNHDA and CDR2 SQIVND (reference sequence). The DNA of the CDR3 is TGTGCCAGTAGAAATAACCCTACGACAGGGAGTTCACCCCTCCACTTT. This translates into CASRNNPTTGSSPLHF.

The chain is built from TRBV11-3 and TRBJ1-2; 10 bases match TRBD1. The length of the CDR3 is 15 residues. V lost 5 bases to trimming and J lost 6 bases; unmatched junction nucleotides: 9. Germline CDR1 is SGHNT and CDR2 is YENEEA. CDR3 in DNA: TGTGCCAGCAGCACCGAAAGGACAGGGGGAGATGGCTACACCTTC. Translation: CASSTERTGGDGYTF.

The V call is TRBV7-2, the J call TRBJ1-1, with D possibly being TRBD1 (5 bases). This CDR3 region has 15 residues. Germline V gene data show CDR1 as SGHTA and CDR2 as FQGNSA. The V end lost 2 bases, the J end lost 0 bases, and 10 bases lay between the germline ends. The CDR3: CASSLPGNMNTEAFF. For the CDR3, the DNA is TGTGCCAGCAGCTTACCAGGGAACATGAACACTGAAGCTTTCTTT.

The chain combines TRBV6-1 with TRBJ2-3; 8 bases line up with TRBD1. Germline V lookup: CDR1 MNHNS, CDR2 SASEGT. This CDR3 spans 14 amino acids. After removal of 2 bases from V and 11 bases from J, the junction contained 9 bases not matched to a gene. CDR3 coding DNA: TGTGCCAGCAGTGAATGGGCGTTAGGGACAGGGCAGTATTTT. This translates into CASSEWALGTGQYF.

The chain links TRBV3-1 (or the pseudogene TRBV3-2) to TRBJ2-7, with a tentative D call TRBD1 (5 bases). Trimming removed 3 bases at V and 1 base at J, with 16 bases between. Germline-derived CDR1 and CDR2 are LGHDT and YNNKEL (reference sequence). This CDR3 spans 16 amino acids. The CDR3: CASSHTAGSRSYEQYF. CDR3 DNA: TGTGCCAGCAGCCATACGGCAGGGTCCAGATCCTACGAGCAGTACTTC.

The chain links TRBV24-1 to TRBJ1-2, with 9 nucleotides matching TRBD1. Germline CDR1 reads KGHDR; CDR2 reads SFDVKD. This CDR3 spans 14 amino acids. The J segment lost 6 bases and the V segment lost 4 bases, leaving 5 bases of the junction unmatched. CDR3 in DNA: TGTGCCACCAGTGACTCGACAGGGGGGAATGGCTACACCTTC. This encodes CATSDSTGGNGYTF.

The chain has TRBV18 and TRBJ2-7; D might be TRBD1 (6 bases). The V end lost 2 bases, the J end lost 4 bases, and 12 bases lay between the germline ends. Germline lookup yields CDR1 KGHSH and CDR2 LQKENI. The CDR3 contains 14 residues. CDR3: CASSPSLDSYEQYF. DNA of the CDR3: TGTGCCAGCTCACCATCCCTGGACAGTTACGAGCAGTACTTC. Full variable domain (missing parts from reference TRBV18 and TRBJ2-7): NAGVMQNPRHLVRRRGQEARLRCSPMKGHSHVYWYRQLPEEGLKFMVYLQKENIIDESGMPKERFSAEFPKEGPSILRIQQVVRGDSAAYFCASSPSLDSYEQYFGPGTRLTVT.

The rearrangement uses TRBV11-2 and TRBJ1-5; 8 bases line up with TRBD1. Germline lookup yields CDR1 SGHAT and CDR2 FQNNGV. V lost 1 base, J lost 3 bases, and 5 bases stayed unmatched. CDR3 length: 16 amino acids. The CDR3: CASSLAGQGANQPQHF. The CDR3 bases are TGTGCCAGCAGCTTAGCCGGGCAGGGGGCCAATCAGCCCCAGCATTTT.

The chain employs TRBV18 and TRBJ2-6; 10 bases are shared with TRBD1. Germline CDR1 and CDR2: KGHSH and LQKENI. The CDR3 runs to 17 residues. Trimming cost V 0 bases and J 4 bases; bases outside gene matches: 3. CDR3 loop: CASSPPGQGTGANVLTF. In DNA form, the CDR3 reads TGTGCCAGCTCACCACCGGGACAGGGGACCGGGGCCAACGTCCTGACTTTC.

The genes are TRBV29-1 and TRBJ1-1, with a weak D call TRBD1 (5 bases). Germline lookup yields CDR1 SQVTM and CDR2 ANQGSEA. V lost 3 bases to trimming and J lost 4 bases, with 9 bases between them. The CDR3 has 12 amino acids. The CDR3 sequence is CSVEGEGTEAFF. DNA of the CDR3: TGCAGCGTTGAGGGGGAGGGCACTGAAGCTTTCTTT.

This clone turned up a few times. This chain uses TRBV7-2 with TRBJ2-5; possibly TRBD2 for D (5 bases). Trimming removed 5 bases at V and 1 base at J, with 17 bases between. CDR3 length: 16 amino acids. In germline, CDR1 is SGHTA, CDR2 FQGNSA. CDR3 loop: CASSGFTADFQETQYF. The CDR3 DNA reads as TGTGCCAGCAGCGGATTTACAGCGGACTTCCAAGAGACCCAGTACTTC. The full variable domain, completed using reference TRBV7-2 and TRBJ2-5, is GAGVSQSPSNKVTEKGKDVELRCDPISGHTALYWYRQSLGQGLEFLIYFQGNSAPDKSGLPSDRFSAERTGGSVSTLTIQRTQQEDSAVYLCASSGFTADFQETQYFGPGTRLLVL.

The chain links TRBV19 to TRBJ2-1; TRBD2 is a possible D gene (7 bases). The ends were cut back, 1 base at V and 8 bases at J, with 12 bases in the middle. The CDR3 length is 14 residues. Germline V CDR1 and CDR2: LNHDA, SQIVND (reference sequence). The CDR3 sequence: CASSIGGGAHEQFF. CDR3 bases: TGTGCCAGTAGTATAGGAGGGGGGGCCCATGAGCAGTTCTTC.

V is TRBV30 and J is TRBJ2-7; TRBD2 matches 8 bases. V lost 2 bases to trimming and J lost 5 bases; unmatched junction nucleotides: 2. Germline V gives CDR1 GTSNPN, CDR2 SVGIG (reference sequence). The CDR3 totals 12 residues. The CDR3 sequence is CAWSPRGDEQYF. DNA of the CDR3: TGTGCCTGGAGTCCGCGGGGGGACGAGCAGTACTTC.

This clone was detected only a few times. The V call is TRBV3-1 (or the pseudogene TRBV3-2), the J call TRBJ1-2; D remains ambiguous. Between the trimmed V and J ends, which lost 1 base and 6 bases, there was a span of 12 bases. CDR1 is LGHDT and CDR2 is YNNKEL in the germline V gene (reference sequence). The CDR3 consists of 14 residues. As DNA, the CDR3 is TGTGCCAGCAGCCAAGTTTGGGGAGAGGATGGCTACACCTTC. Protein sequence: CASSQVWGEDGYTF.

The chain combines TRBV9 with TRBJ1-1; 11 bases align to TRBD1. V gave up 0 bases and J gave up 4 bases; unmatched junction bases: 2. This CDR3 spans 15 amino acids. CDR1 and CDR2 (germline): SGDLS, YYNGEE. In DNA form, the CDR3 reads TGTGCCAGCAGCGTAGTGGGGACAGGGGGCACTGAAGCTTTCTTT. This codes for CASSVVGTGGTEAFF.

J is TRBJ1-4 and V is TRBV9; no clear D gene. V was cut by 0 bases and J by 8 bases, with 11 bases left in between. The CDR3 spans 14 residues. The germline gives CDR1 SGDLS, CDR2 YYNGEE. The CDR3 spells CASSVGSGLEKLFF. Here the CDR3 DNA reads TGTGCCAGCAGCGTAGGGTCGGGGTTGGAAAAACTGTTTTTT. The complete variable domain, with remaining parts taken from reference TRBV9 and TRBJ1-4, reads DSGVTQTPKHLITATGQRVTLRCSPRSGDLSVYWYQQSLDQGLQFLIQYYNGEERAKGNILERFSAQQFPDLHSELNLSSLELGDSALYFCASSVGSGLEKLFFGSGTQLSVL.